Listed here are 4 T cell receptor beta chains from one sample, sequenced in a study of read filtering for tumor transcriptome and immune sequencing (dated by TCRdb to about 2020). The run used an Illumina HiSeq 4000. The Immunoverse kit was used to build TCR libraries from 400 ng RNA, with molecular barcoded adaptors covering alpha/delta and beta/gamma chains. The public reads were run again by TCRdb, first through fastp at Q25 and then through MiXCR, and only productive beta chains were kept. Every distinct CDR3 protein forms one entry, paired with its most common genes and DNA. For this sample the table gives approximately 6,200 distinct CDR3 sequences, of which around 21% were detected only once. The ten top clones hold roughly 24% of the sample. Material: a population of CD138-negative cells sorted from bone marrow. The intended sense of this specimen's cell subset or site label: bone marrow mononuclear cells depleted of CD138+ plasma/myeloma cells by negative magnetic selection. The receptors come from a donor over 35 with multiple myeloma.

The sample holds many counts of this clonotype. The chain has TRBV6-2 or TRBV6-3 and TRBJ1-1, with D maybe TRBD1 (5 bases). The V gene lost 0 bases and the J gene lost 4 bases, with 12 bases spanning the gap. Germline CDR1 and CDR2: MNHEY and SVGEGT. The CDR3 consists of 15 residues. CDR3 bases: TGTGCCAGCAGTTACTCTCGGGGACGGGGCACTGAAGCTTTCTTT. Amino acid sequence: CASSYSRGRGTEAFF.

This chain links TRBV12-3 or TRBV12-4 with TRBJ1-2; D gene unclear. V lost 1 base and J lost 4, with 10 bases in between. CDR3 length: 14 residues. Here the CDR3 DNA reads TGTGCCAGCAGTTTAGATTCGGGCGTCTATGGCTACACCTTC. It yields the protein CASSLDSGVYGYTF.

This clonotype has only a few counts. CDR3 sequence (DNA): TGTGCCAGCTCTCCTGGGAGTACTAGCACAGATACGCAGTATTTT. Residues: CASSPGSTSTDTQYF. The chain couples TRBV18 to TRBJ2-3; TRBD2 is a possible D gene (5 bases). Germline CDR1 and CDR2: KGHSH and LQKENI. Trimming took off 6 bases at V and 0 bases at J, with 13 bases between the two ends. The CDR3 consists of 15 residues. Using reference TRBV18 and TRBJ2-3 for the parts outside the CDR3, the full variable domain is NAGVMQNPRHLVRRRGQEARLRCSPMKGHSHVYWYRQLPEEGLKFMVYLQKENIIDESGMPKERFSAEFPKEGPSILRIQQVVRGDSAAYFCASSPGSTSTDTQYFGPGTRLTVL.

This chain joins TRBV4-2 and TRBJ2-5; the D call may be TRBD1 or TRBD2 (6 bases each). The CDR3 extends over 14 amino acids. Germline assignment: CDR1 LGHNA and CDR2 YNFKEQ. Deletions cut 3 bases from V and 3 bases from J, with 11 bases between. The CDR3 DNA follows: TGTGCCAGCAGCCACGGTAGGGGGGAAGAGACCCAGTACTTC. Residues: CASSHGRGEETQYF.